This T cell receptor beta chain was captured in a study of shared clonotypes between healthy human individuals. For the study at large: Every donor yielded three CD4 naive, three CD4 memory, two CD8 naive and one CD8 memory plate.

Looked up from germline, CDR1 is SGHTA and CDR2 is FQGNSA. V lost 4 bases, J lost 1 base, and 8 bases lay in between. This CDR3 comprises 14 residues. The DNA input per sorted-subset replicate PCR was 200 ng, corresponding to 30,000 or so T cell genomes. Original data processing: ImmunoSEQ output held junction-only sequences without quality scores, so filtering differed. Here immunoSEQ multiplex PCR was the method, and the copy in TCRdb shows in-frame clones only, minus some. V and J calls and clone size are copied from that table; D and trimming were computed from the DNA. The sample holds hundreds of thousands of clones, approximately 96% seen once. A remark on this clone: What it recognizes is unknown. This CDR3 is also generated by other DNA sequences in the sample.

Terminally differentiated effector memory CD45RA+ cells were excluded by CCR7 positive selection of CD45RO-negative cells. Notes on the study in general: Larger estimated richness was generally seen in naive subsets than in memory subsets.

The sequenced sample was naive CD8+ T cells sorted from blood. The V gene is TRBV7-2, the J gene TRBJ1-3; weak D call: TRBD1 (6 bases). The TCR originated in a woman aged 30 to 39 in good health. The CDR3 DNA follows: TGTGCCAGCAGCTCCAGGGGATCTGGAAACACCATATATTTT. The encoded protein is CASSSRGSGNTIYF.